The T cell receptor (beta chain) described here comes from a study of control samples from healthy donors and cancer patients. The germline V gene has CDR1 SGHTS and CDR2 YDEGEE. There are 15 residues in the CDR3. The junction had 6 bases not matched to a gene; V was cut back by 4 bases and J by 4 bases. Method: immunoSEQ multiplex PCR; TCRdb's copy keeps in-frame clones and lacks some. The data contain 110,000 to 150,000 clones, around 94% of them singletons. Sequences were obtained from PBMCs. The V and J genes are TRBV5-8 and TRBJ1-3, with 9 bases matching TRBD1. This sequence originates from a man aged 55-75 years with colorectal cancer. The CDR3 protein is CASSPGTGPGNTIYF. DNA of the CDR3: TGTGCCAGCAGCCCCGGGACAGGGCCGGGAAACACCATATATTTT.